Listed here are 8 T cell receptor beta chains from one sample, sequenced in a study of regulatory T cells in long-lasting Graves disease. Time point: newly diagnosed GD, antithyroid drugs for less than 3 months. Extracted PBMC RNA gave rise to the TCR library. CDR3 regions were amplified by Arm-PCR using iRepertoire HTBI primers to build TCR beta libraries. TCRdb reanalysed the multiplex PCR reads using MiXCR and keeps one entry per CDR3 protein. Of 520,000 or so distinct CDR3 sequences in the sample, around 12% were seen once. These records were also assigned to another study, of T cells in Graves' hyperthyroidism and ophthalmopathy.

The sample here was peripheral blood mononuclear cells (PBMCs), taken at new diagnosis, from a patient treated with antithyroid drugs. These receptors originate from a woman in her 30s with Graves disease.

At least ten counts were recorded for this clonotype. V is TRBV6-1 and J is TRBJ2-7; D may be TRBD1 (5 bases). Per the germline V gene, CDR1 is MNHNS and CDR2 is SASEGT. The CDR3 totals 15 residues. The ends were cut back, 4 bases at V and 0 bases at J, with 13 bases in the middle. CDR3 amino acids: CASSGQGSSSYEQYF. DNA for the CDR3: TGTGCCAGCAGTGGGCAGGGAAGTAGCTCCTACGAGCAGTACTTC.

This clonotype has only a few counts. The CDR3 sequence: CASSLGQGSQPQHF. The CDR3 DNA follows: TGCGCCAGCAGCTTAGGGCAGGGAAGTCAGCCCCAGCATTTT. The gene calls are TRBV5-1 and TRBJ1-5, with D perhaps TRBD1 (5 bases). The CDR3 covers 14 residues. From germline, CDR1 is SGHRS and CDR2 YFSETQ. Deletions cut 2 bases from V and 6 bases from J, with 12 bases between.

This clonotype was seen more than once but under ten times. CDR3 in DNA: TGTGCCATCAGTGACCCGGGAACAAAGACCCAGTACTTC. This gives the protein CAISDPGTKTQYF. The rearrangement uses TRBV10-3 and TRBJ2-5; D may be TRBD2 (5 bases). CDR1 is ENHRY, CDR2 SYGVKD, per germline. CDR3 size: 13 residues. V was shortened by 3 bases and J by 6 bases, with 11 bases between the two germline ends.

This clonotype was picked up many times. CDR3 protein: CASRTRISGSTIYF. The DNA of the CDR3 is TGTGCCAGCAGGACACGTATCTCGGGGAGCACCATATATTTT. The chain has TRBV6-2 or TRBV6-3 and TRBJ1-3; no reliable D call. V was pared by 6 bases and J by 9 bases, with 18 bases between. The germline CDR1 and CDR2 sequences are MNHEY and SVGEGT. The CDR3 length is 14 residues.

This clonotype was detected ten times or more. The gene calls are TRBV2 and TRBJ2-5, with D perhaps TRBD2 (6 bases). There are 11 residues in the CDR3. Deletions cut 5 bases from V and 7 bases from J, with 8 bases between. From germline, CDR1 is SNHLY and CDR2 FYNNEI. The CDR3 sequence: CASSNGGTQYF. For the CDR3, the DNA is TGTGCCAGCAGTAACGGGGGGACCCAGTACTTC.

This clonotype was seen ten or more times. The J gene is TRBJ1-1, the V gene TRBV11-2; possibly TRBD1 for D (5 bases). Germline V gene sequence: CDR1 SGHAT, CDR2 FQNNGV. The CDR3 is made up of 14 amino acids. V lost 6 bases, J lost 4 bases, and 15 bases lay in between. CDR3 nucleotide sequence: TGTGCCAGCAGGCAGATCAGGGAACGCACTGAAGCTTTCTTT. Its protein product is CASRQIRERTEAFF.

This clonotype has at least ten counts. The V call is TRBV29-1, the J call TRBJ2-7, with 8 nucleotides matching TRBD2. The germline V gene encodes CDR1 SQVTM and CDR2 ANQGSEA. V trimming: 5 bases; J trimming: 5 bases; junction bases outside the gene matches: 20. The CDR3 is made up of 17 amino acids. CDR3 region: CSVLPRGASGPGDEQYF. CDR3 nucleotide sequence: TGCAGCGTTCTCCCGAGGGGGGCTAGCGGGCCGGGGGACGAGCAGTACTTC.

The sample holds a few counts of this clonotype. A single base separates this from a much larger clone, so it may be a read error. The V gene is TRBV6-5, the J gene TRBJ2-5; D is unresolved. Deletions cut 0 bases from V and 7 bases from J, with 12 bases between. The germline gives CDR1 MNHEY, CDR2 SVGAGI. The CDR3 is 14 residues long. The CDR3 reads CASSYSSTLGTQYF. DNA for the CDR3: TGTGCCAGCAGTTACTCGAGCACGCTGGGGACCCAGTACTTC.